The rows below give T cell receptor beta chains drawn from one sample of a study of blood T cell repertoires in COVID-19. Profiling relied on immunoSEQ multiplex PCR, and the TCRdb table lists in-frame clones only, not all of them. The table lists about 270,000 clones, 85% to 95% of them singletons. Sequencing was carried out using PBMCs or T cells enriched from blood (not recorded which). These receptors came from a man aged 40-50 years who had been exposed to COVID-19. Both conserved end residues are part of each CDR3. The D gene is left open where the match is weak. Size tells how often a clone was seen (once, few, many) or the class of an expanded clone, and some rows leave it out.

j_call | v_call | clone_size | d_call | cdr3_nt | cdr3_aa
TRBJ2-5 | TRBV9 | - | TRBD1 | TGTGCCAGCAGCGGGGGACAGGGGGTTCAAGAGACCCAGTACTTC | CASSGGQGVQETQYF
TRBJ1-4 | TRBV30 | - | TRBD1 | TGTGCCTGGAGTGTACCAGGGGGCCAGGAAAAACTGTTTTTT | CAWSVPGGQEKLFF
TRBJ1-2 | TRBV19 | - | TRBD1 | TGTGCCAGTAGTACGAACAGGGGTTGGTATGGCTACACCTTC | CASSTNRGWYGYTF
TRBJ2-2 | TRBV7-6 | - | TRBD2 | TGTGCCAGCAGCGCGAGACTAGCGGGAGGACGCGGAGGGGAGCTGTTTTTT | CASSARLAGGRGGELFF
TRBJ2-2 | TRBV24-1 | - | - | TGTGCCACCACTCGTACAGGGTCGACCGGGGAGCTGTTTTTT | CATTRTGSTGELFF
TRBJ2-7 | TRBV3-1/TRBV3-2 | once | - | TGTGCCAGCAGCCCAAAGACCCGGGGCGAGCAGTACTTC | CASSPKTRGEQYF
TRBJ2-1 | TRBV18 | - | TRBD1 | TGTGCCAGCTCACTCCTCTGGACAGGGAGGAATGAGCAGTTCTTC | CASSLLWTGRNEQFF
TRBJ2-7 | TRBV30 | - | - | TGTGCCTGGAGTGTACCAGGGATCGCCTACGAGCAGTACTTC | CAWSVPGIAYEQYF
TRBJ2-1 | TRBV27 | - | TRBD2 | TGTGCCAGCAGTTTGGGCGGGAGTAGGAATGAGCAGTTCTTC | CASSLGGSRNEQFF
TRBJ2-1 | TRBV6-2/TRBV6-3 | - | - | TGTGCCAGCAGTATGACTACAGGGTACAATGAGCAGTTCTTC | CASSMTTGYNEQFF
TRBJ2-7 | TRBV13 | - | TRBD2 | TGTGCCAGCAGCCCTATTGGGCGGGAGTACTACGAGCAGTACTTC | CASSPIGREYYEQYF
TRBJ2-7 | TRBV9 | once | TRBD2 | TGTGCCAGCAGTACCGGGACTAGCGGGGAGGCGAATGAGCAGTACTTC | CASSTGTSGEANEQYF
TRBJ1-4 | TRBV18 | - | - | TGTGCCAGCTCACCTACATCTGGTAATGAAAAACTGTTTTTT | CASSPTSGNEKLFF
TRBJ2-7 | TRBV5-1 | few | - | TGCGCCAGCAGCTTGTATCCTGAGGCGGGCCACGAGCAGTACTTC | CASSLYPEAGHEQYF
TRBJ2-5 | TRBV18 | - | - | TGTGCCAGCTCATCAAGCGGGCAAAAGGGAGAGACCCAGTACTTC | CASSSSGQKGETQYF
TRBJ1-1 | TRBV7-2 | - | - | TGTGCCAGCAGCTTAGCGGGTGGCAGGGTCACTGAAGCTTTCTTT | CASSLAGGRVTEAFF
TRBJ2-2 | TRBV18 | - | - | TGTGCCAGCTCAGGCGGCGGGGCGGTTAACACCGGGGAGCTGTTTTTT | CASSGGGAVNTGELFF
TRBJ1-1 | TRBV9 | - | - | TGTGCCAGCAGCGTAGAGGGGAGGATGAACACTGAAGCTTTCTTT | CASSVEGRMNTEAFF
TRBJ2-7 | TRBV7-6 | - | TRBD2 | TGTGCCAGCAGTCCACTAGCGGGAGCCTACGAGCAGTACTTC | CASSPLAGAYEQYF
TRBJ2-5 | TRBV4-1 | once | - | TGCGCCAGCAGCCCCATAGCGGAGTACCAAGAGACCCAGTACTTC | CASSPIAEYQETQYF
TRBJ2-5 | TRBV6-2/TRBV6-3 | - | - | TGTGCCAGCAGTTACAGGATGGATGGGCTCGCCCAAGAGACCCAGTACTTC | CASSYRMDGLAQETQYF
TRBJ1-5 | TRBV28 | - | TRBD1 | TGTGCCAGCAGGCCTACAGGGGGCCGCAATCAGCCCCAGCATTTT | CASRPTGGRNQPQHF
TRBJ1-4 | TRBV11-2 | - | TRBD1 | TGTGCCAGCAGCTTAAACAGGGGAAGGGAAAAACTGTTTTTT | CASSLNRGREKLFF